This T cell receptor (beta chain) was identified in a study of T cell repertoires in cytomegalovirus infection. At the level of the study: The study used recently identified HLA-C-restricted and well-studied HLA-B-restricted CMV epitopes.

The germline V gene has CDR1 MNHNS and CDR2 SASEGT. CDR3 length: 16 residues. V lost 4 bases, J lost 6 bases, and 20 bases lay in between. TCRdb recomputed calls from the reads with MiXCR, one row per CDR3 protein. The table has 700,000 to 900,000 distinct CDR3 sequences, under 35% seen once. This clonotype was detected only a few times. Its target is unknown. The sequence was obtained from a human donor in good health (CMV status not recorded). Some clones in this sample may be carry-over from other donors' samples. Material: cultured CD8+ T cells from PBMCs, obtained from culture after CMV antigen stimulation. This chain links TRBV6-1 with TRBJ2-3; D is perhaps TRBD1 or TRBD2 (5 bases each). CDR3 nucleotide sequence: TGTGCCAGCAGTGCACCGGGACCCTCCTTTTCTGATACGCAGTATTTT. Translating it yields CASSAPGPSFSDTQYF.